This T cell receptor (beta chain) was identified during a study of radiotherapy plus CTLA-4 blockade in lung cancer (dated by TCRdb to the late 2010s). Notes on the research overall: Objective responses were observed in approximately 17% of enrolled patients, and disease control was achieved in around 30%. What the authors observed across the whole study: After treatment with radiotherapy and ipilimumab, TCR clones that originated in tumors expanded in peripheral blood. Early dynamic changes in blood T cell clones, together with increased serum interferon-beta after radiation, were reported as the strongest predictors of response.

Library method: the immunoSEQ multiplex PCR assay. Not all clones reach the TCRdb copy of this immuneACCESS table, which keeps in-frame sequences only. Checked studies attribute under half of the gap to unresolved V genes and leave the rest unexplained. The sample yields tens of thousands of clones; 85% were counted once. The ten largest clones take up about a quarter of the sample. There are 18 amino acids in the CDR3, from cysteine to phenylalanine inclusive. The DNA shown is the 54-base CDR3, in frame from base 1. In the germline V gene, CDR1 corresponds to SGHDT and CDR2 to YYEEEE. V has 1 base trimmed and J has 4 bases trimmed; junction bases matching no gene number 11. The study tested focal radiation therapy combined with CTLA-4 blockade (ipilimumab) in patients with chemo-refractory metastatic non-small-cell lung cancer. In the case of this clone: It lacks a known antigen. Per-base qualities were not stored, and no clone one base away is much larger.

The chain joins TRBV5-6 to TRBJ2-6; 7 bases in the middle match TRBD1. The sequence derives from a human donor with non-small cell lung cancer whose response to radiotherapy plus ipilimumab could not be evaluated. The input for sequencing was peripheral blood, taken from a patient treated with radiotherapy plus ipilimumab. The CDR3: CASSLYGTDTSGANVLTF. The nucleotides are TGTGCCAGCAGCTTGTATGGGACAGACACTTCGGGGGCCAACGTCCTGACTTTC.